Listed below are T cell receptor beta chains from one sample, sequenced in a study of T cell changes during pregnancy in multiple sclerosis. Data came from immunoSEQ multiplex PCR; TCRdb stores just in-frame clones and leaves some out. The data show 45,000 to 50,000 clones, about 91% seen once. The sequencing here drew on CD4+ T cells from peripheral blood mononuclear cells, taken in the second trimester of pregnancy. The origin of the receptors is a female donor in good health, enrolled as a control in a pregnancy study. CDR3s include the opening cysteine and the closing phenylalanine or tryptophan. A D gene is named only where the DNA matches it firmly. For some rows the clone size is stated as once, few or many, or as a class when expanded; others skip it.

d_gene	v_gene	abundance	j_gene	len	CDR3aa	CDR3nt
-	TRBV9	-	TRBJ2-3	15	CASSVGSTGTDTQYF	TGTGCCAGCAGCGTAGGATCGACAGGCACAGATACGCAGTATTTT
-	TRBV4-2	once	TRBJ1-4	16	CASSQDLGQADEKLFF	TGTGCCAGCAGCCAAGATCTTGGGCAGGCCGATGAAAAACTGTTTTTT
-	TRBV19	few	TRBJ1-1	13	CASRPGRNTEAFF	TGTGCCAGTAGGCCCGGGAGGAACACTGAAGCTTTCTTT
TRBD1	TRBV25-1	-	TRBJ2-5	16	CASSDWGRGIGETQYF	TGTGCCAGCAGTGACTGGGGCAGGGGGATTGGAGAGACCCAGTACTTC
TRBD2	TRBV10-1	-	TRBJ2-1	16	CASRGLAGGLDNEQFF	TGCGCCAGCAGAGGACTAGCGGGGGGGCTAGACAATGAGCAGTTCTTC
-	TRBV4-1	-	TRBJ1-4	15	CASSQEGGSNEKLFF	TGCGCCAGCAGCCAAGAAGGAGGGTCTAATGAAAAACTGTTTTTT
TRBD1	TRBV7-2	-	TRBJ1-1	15	CASSSGTGGRTEAFF	TGTGCCAGCAGCTCAGGAACAGGGGGGAGGACTGAAGCTTTCTTT
TRBD1	TRBV29-1	few	TRBJ1-1	14	CSPWGRDRDTEAFF	TGCAGCCCCTGGGGCAGGGACAGGGACACTGAAGCTTTCTTT
TRBD1	TRBV7-2	-	TRBJ1-1	15	CASSPGTGANTEAFF	TGTGCCAGCAGCCCGGGGACAGGCGCGAACACTGAAGCTTTCTTT
-	TRBV5-8	few	TRBJ1-1	14	CASSLDGEITEAFF	TGTGCCAGCAGTCTCGACGGGGAGATCACTGAAGCTTTCTTT
-	TRBV30	-	TRBJ1-1	11	CAWTGYTEAFF	TGTGCCTGGACAGGCTACACTGAAGCTTTCTTT
-	TRBV2	-	TRBJ1-1	15	CASSGDKYMNTEAFF	TGTGCCAGCAGCGGGGACAAATACATGAACACTGAAGCTTTCTTT
TRBD2	TRBV19	-	TRBJ2-5	13	CASNRGDQETQYF	TGTGCCAGTAATCGGGGGGACCAAGAGACCCAGTACTTC